The 24 T cell receptor beta chains in this list originate from one sample, sequenced in a study of T cell responses to AZD1222 COVID-19 vaccine. The protocol was immunoSEQ multiplex PCR, while the TCRdb copy is restricted to in-frame clones and leaves out a portion. Of some 30,000 clones listed, 75% to 90% are singletons. Sequenced material: peripheral blood, taken on day 0 of AZD1222 vaccination. The receptors shown here come from an adult in good health.

The CDR3 sequence: CATSRDNGGLRTNEKLFF. DNA for the CDR3: TGTGCCACCAGCAGAGATAATGGGGGCTTGAGGACTAATGAAAAACTGTTTTTT. V usage is TRBV15 and J usage is TRBJ1-4, with D possibly TRBD1 on 6 matching bases. The CDR3 is 18 residues long. CDR1 LNHNV and CDR2 YYDKDF come from the germline V gene (reference sequence). Trimming took 0 bases from V and 2 from J, leaving 16 bases between them.

The chain joins TRBV7-8 to TRBJ2-5, with D perhaps being TRBD1 or TRBD2 (6 bases each). The CDR3 is 15 amino acids. From germline, CDR1 is SGHVS and CDR2 FQNEAQ. V shed 5 bases and J shed 4 bases, with 17 bases lying between them. The CDR3 sequence is CASSPEEGEGETQYF. DNA for the CDR3: TGTGCCAGCAGCCCAGAGGAGGGGGAAGGAGAGACCCAGTACTTC.

This chain uses TRBV7-9 with TRBJ2-4, with D uncertain. Trimming left V 5 bases short and J 8 bases short, with 13 bases between. The germline gives CDR1 SEHNR, CDR2 FQNEAQ (reference sequence). The CDR3 totals 13 residues. The CDR3 sequence: CASSPGPRDIQYF. CDR3 bases: TGTGCCAGCAGCCCGGGCCCGAGAGACATTCAGTACTTC.

The CDR3 spells CAISESMEETQYF. CDR3 DNA sequence: TGTGCCATCAGTGAGTCGATGGAAGAGACCCAGTACTTC. V usage is TRBV10-3 and J usage is TRBJ2-5; no definite D call. The length of the CDR3 is 13 residues. CDR1 is ENHRY, CDR2 SYGVKD, per germline. V was pared by 0 bases and J by 3 bases, with 5 bases between.

The DNA for the CDR3 is TGTGCCAGCAGCCTTCGGGGGATGGGGGCCGGGGAGCTGTTTTTT. Amino acid sequence: CASSLRGMGAGELFF. The J gene is TRBJ2-2, the V gene TRBV7-2; tentatively, D is TRBD2 (6 bases). CDR3 size: 15 residues. Germline V CDR1 and CDR2: SGHTA, FQGNSA. With 5 bases removed from V and 6 bases from J, the gap between germline ends came to 16 bases. The variable domain in full, with the rest retrieved from reference TRBV7-2 and TRBJ2-2, is GAGVSQSPSNKVTEKGKDVELRCDPISGHTALYWYRQSLGQGLEFLIYFQGNSAPDKSGLPSDRFSAERTGGSVSTLTIQRTQQEDSAVYLCASSLRGMGAGELFFGEGSRLTVL.

This clone was seen once. The chain combines TRBV24-1 with TRBJ2-2; D is unresolved. V was trimmed by 5 bases and J by 0 bases, leaving 6 bases between them. CDR3 length: 14 amino acids. CDR1 is KGHDR and CDR2 is SFDVKD in the germline V gene. CDR3 coding DNA: TGTGCCACCAGTGCGGGTGCGAACACCGGGGAGCTGTTTTTT. Amino acids: CATSAGANTGELFF.

This chain uses TRBV6-1 with TRBJ2-7, with TRBD2 identical over 14 bases. The CDR3 has 16 amino acids. V was pared by 2 bases and J by 6 bases, with 6 bases of the junction left unmatched. The germline gives CDR1 MNHNS, CDR2 SASEGT. The CDR3 nucleotides read TGTGCCAGCAGTGAAAAGGGACTAGCGGGAGCATCCGAGCAGTACTTC. Residues: CASSEKGLAGASEQYF.

This chain connects TRBV7-9 to TRBJ1-1; 8 nucleotides match TRBD1. Losses at the gene ends were 2 bases for V and 3 bases for J; bases not matched to a gene: 14. The CDR3 has 18 amino acids. Germline values: CDR1 SEHNR, CDR2 FQNEAQ (reference sequence). DNA for the CDR3: TGTGCCAGCAGCTTACCCAGGGGGCGCCTGAGGTTGGACACTGAAGCTTTCTTT. Residues: CASSLPRGRLRLDTEAFF.

V is TRBV23-1 and J is TRBJ1-4; D possibly corresponds to TRBD1 (6 bases). TRBV23-1 is an ORF, and what it does is uncertain. This CDR3 has 16 amino acids. Trimming pared 0 bases from V and 7 bases from J, leaving 15 bases between. The CDR3 spells CASSQSVGGRGEKLFF. Written as DNA, the CDR3 is TGCGCCAGCAGTCAATCGGTGGGGGGGCGCGGTGAAAAACTGTTTTTT.

The gene calls are TRBV5-1 and TRBJ2-3; D perhaps matches TRBD1 (6 bases). The V end was cut by 1 base, the J end by 0 bases, with 9 bases between. Germline CDR1 and CDR2: SGHRS and YFSETQ. The length of the CDR3 is 15 residues. In DNA, the CDR3 is TGCGCCAGCAGCTTGTTACAGGGTAGCACAGATACGCAGTATTTT. It translates to CASSLLQGSTDTQYF.

The chain employs TRBV27 and TRBJ2-2; 7 nucleotides match TRBD2. This CDR3 region has 16 residues. The ends lost 2 bases at V and 7 bases at J; junction bases unmatched: 10. The germline V gene has CDR1 MNHEY and CDR2 SMNVEV (reference sequence). CDR3 bases: TGTGCCAGCAGTTTAAGCGGGGAGGGCCGAGGCGGGGAGCTGTTTTTT. This codes for CASSLSGEGRGGELFF.

This chain uses TRBV10-3 with TRBJ2-7; the match to TRBD1 covers 11 bases. Per the germline V gene, CDR1 is ENHRY and CDR2 is SYGVKD. The CDR3 runs 18 residues. V lost 0 bases and J lost 5; bases outside the gene matches: 12. The CDR3 region has the DNA TGTGCCATCAGTGAGTCAGTTGAGGACAGGGGGCTCTTCAACGAGCAGTACTTC. Translated, it gives CAISESVEDRGLFNEQYF.

The chain joins TRBV11-2 to TRBJ2-5, with D perhaps matching TRBD2 (6 bases). This CDR3 comprises 16 residues. V was shortened by 5 bases and J by 2 bases, with 18 bases between the two germline ends. In germline, CDR1 is SGHAT, CDR2 FQNNGV. The CDR3 sequence is CASSPLGAGHQETQYF. CDR3 coding DNA: TGTGCCAGCAGCCCCTTGGGAGCGGGCCATCAAGAGACCCAGTACTTC. The variable domain in full, completed from reference TRBV11-2 and TRBJ2-5, reads EAGVAQSPRYKIIEKRQSVAFWCNPISGHATLYWYQQILGQGPKLLIQFQNNGVVDDSQLPKDRFSAERLKGVDSTLKIQPAKLEDSAVYLCASSPLGAGHQETQYFGPGTRLLVL.

This rearrangement joins TRBV18 to TRBJ1-1; tentative D call: TRBD1 (6 bases). CDR3 length equals 13 residues. Between the trimmed V and J ends, which lost 6 bases and 5 bases, there was a span of 13 bases. CDR1 and CDR2 from the germline V gene are KGHSH and LQKENI. CDR3 sequence (DNA): TGTGCCAGCTCGCACGAAACAGGGACTGAAGCTTTCTTT. Translated: CASSHETGTEAFF.

The chain couples TRBV6-2 or TRBV6-3 to TRBJ1-4, with no clear D. Deletions cut 5 bases from V and 6 bases from J, with 7 bases between. Germline V lookup: CDR1 MNHEY, CDR2 SVGEGT. The CDR3 totals 12 residues. The CDR3 coding sequence is TGTGCCAGCAGTCGCAACGATGAAAAACTGTTTTTT. The encoded protein is CASSRNDEKLFF.

This sequence joins TRBV28 and TRBJ2-3; D may be TRBD1 (8 bases). The germline CDR1 and CDR2 sequences are MDHEN and SYDVKM. Trimming removed 7 bases from V and 1 base from J, with 24 bases in between. This CDR3 is 18 amino acids long. For the CDR3, the DNA is TGTGCCAGCAACCGGGGGGCAGGGGGCAGGGTGCGCACAGATACGCAGTATTTT. It yields the protein CASNRGAGGRVRTDTQYF.

This sequence joins TRBV27 and TRBJ1-6, with TRBD1 matching over 9 bases. The CDR3 is 14 residues long. With V trimmed by 3 bases and J by 8 bases, 2 bases remained unmatched. Germline V gene sequence: CDR1 MNHEY, CDR2 SMNVEV (reference sequence). In nucleotides, the CDR3 is TGTGCCAGCAGTTTGGGACAGGGCTATTCACCCCTCCACTTT. Translating gives CASSLGQGYSPLHF.

The V call is TRBV30, the J call TRBJ1-1; TRBD1 is a possible D gene (5 bases). V was clipped by 0 bases and J by 12 bases, with 17 bases between them. The CDR3 consists of 13 residues. Germline V CDR1 and CDR2: GTSNPN, SVGIG (reference sequence). CDR3: CAWSVQAVRSTFF. The CDR3 coding sequence is TGTGCCTGGAGTGTACAGGCAGTGAGGTCCACTTTCTTT.

CDR3 bases: TGTGCCAGCGGAGCAGATGGCTACACCTTC. Amino acid sequence: CASGADGYTF. The chain links TRBV28 to TRBJ1-2, with D uncertain. The CDR3 runs to 10 residues. CDR1 and CDR2 from the germline V gene are MDHEN and SYDVKM. Between the trimmed V and J ends, which lost 8 bases and 6 bases, there was a span of 7 bases.

This clone was picked up a small number of times. V is TRBV5-6 and J is TRBJ2-7, with unresolved D. The CDR3 contains 13 residues. The germline V gene encodes CDR1 SGHDT and CDR2 YYEEEE. V shed 4 bases and J shed 5 bases, with 13 bases lying between them. The CDR3 loop is CASSPIGTNEQYF. The CDR3 nucleotides read TGTGCCAGCAGCCCGATTGGTACCAACGAGCAGTACTTC.

To note about this clone: Other DNA sequences in this sample translate to the same CDR3. The genes are TRBV11-2 and TRBJ2-5; no clear D. From germline, CDR1 is SGHAT and CDR2 FQNNGV. The germline V and J ends were trimmed by 2 bases and 7 bases, with 5 bases remaining between them. The CDR3 consists of 11 residues. CDR3 nucleotide sequence: TGTGCCAGCAGCTTATTAGGGACCCAGTACTTC. Amino acid sequence: CASSLLGTQYF.

This rearrangement joins TRBV20-1 to TRBJ2-7, with TRBD2 identical over 7 bases. CDR3 length: 11 amino acids. Per germline, CDR1 DFQATT and CDR2 SNEGSKA (reference sequence). Trimming cost V 2 bases and J 12 bases; bases outside gene matches: 7. The CDR3 sequence: CSARMGEGRYF. CDR3 nucleotides: TGCAGTGCTAGAATGGGGGAGGGGCGGTACTTC.

This rearrangement joins TRBV19 to TRBJ1-2; D perhaps matches TRBD1 (6 bases). The V gene lost 6 bases and the J gene lost 5 bases, with 16 bases spanning the gap. This CDR3 has 14 amino acids. Looked up from germline, CDR1 is LNHDA and CDR2 is SQIVND (reference sequence). Here the CDR3 reads CASRQRTDPYGYTF. In nucleotides, the CDR3 is TGTGCCAGTAGGCAACGGACAGATCCATATGGCTACACCTTC.

The chain has TRBV5-6 and TRBJ1-6; D uncertain. CDR3 size: 14 residues. Trimming pared 3 bases from V and 7 bases from J, leaving 11 bases between. CDR1 is SGHDT, CDR2 YYEEEE, per germline. CDR3 residues: CASSSGVPNSPLHF. The CDR3 DNA reads TGTGCCAGCAGCTCCGGGGTCCCGAATTCACCCCTCCACTTT.